Presented here are 26 T cell receptor beta chains from one specimen sequenced in a study of blood T cell repertoires in COVID-19. Produced via immunoSEQ multiplex PCR; TCRdb's table is partial and in-frame only. This repertoire shows some 80,000 clones, 65% to 80% found once; its top ten account for around 21%. The specimen was peripheral blood. Every receptor here comes from an elderly woman with active or convalescent COVID-19.

The gene calls are TRBV19 and TRBJ1-2, with D hard to call. The CDR3 length is 16 residues. Per the germline V gene, CDR1 is LNHDA and CDR2 is SQIVND (reference sequence). Between the trimmed V and J ends, which lost 5 bases and 4 bases, there was a span of 20 bases. The CDR3 nucleotides read TGTGCCAGTAGTCCCGACACGGTTCCTTCATTCTATGGCTACACCTTC. This gives the protein CASSPDTVPSFYGYTF.

Within the sample, this clone is medium-sized. The chain is built from TRBV4-2 and TRBJ2-3; the D gene is possibly TRBD2 (7 bases). V lost 4 bases to trimming and J lost 2 bases, with 25 bases between them. Looked up from germline, CDR1 is LGHNA and CDR2 is YNFKEQ. The CDR3 is 19 residues long. The CDR3 region has the DNA TGTGCCAGCAGCCGAAGTGAAGCGACGGGGGGCCTGAACACAGATACGCAGTATTTT. Encoded protein: CASSRSEATGGLNTDTQYF.

This chain's CDR3 is CASSPLRGGADTQYF. CDR3 coding DNA: TGTGCCAGCAGCCCCCTACGGGGGGGCGCAGATACGCAGTATTTT. The genes are TRBV7-8 and TRBJ2-3, with 8 bases aligning to TRBD2. CDR1 and CDR2 (germline): SGHVS, FQNEAQ. The CDR3 is 15 amino acids. Germline trimming cut 5 bases from V and 4 bases from J; bases unmatched to any gene: 8.

The chain uses TRBV5-1 and TRBJ2-3; 11 bases map to TRBD1. Trimming removed 4 bases from V and 6 bases from J; junction bases left unmatched: 4. Germline assignment: CDR1 SGHRS and CDR2 YFSETQ. The CDR3 runs to 14 residues. The CDR3 nucleotides read TGCGCCAGCAGCACGGACAGGGGGCGGGATACGCAGTATTTT. It encodes CASSTDRGRDTQYF.

The rearrangement links TRBV5-6 to TRBJ2-4, with a tentative D call TRBD1 (5 bases). Trimming removed 2 bases at V and 0 bases at J, with 15 bases between. The CDR3 is 17 residues long. Looked up from germline, CDR1 is SGHDT and CDR2 is YYEEEE. The CDR3 DNA follows: TGTGCCAGCAGCTTCGGACAAACCAGACTAGCCAAAAACATTCAGTACTTC. It is translated as CASSFGQTRLAKNIQYF.

This clone came up once. The chain uses TRBV7-9 and TRBJ1-3; D perhaps matches TRBD1 (5 bases). V was cut by 7 bases and J by 2 bases, with 9 bases left in between. The CDR3 extends over 13 amino acids. In germline, CDR1 is SEHNR, CDR2 FQNEAQ (reference sequence). CDR3 protein: CASNPGTGNTIYF. The CDR3 DNA is TGTGCCAGCAACCCAGGGACTGGAAACACCATATATTTT.

CDR3 protein: CASSPTGAYEQYF. The CDR3 DNA follows: TGTGCCAGCAGTCCCACTGGAGCCTACGAGCAGTACTTC. V usage is TRBV3-1 (or the pseudogene TRBV3-2) and J usage is TRBJ2-7; D gene unclear. Trimming pared 6 bases from V and 2 bases from J, leaving 11 bases between. Germline V gives CDR1 LGHDT, CDR2 YNNKEL (reference sequence). The CDR3 length is 13 residues.

This clone came up a few times. The rearrangement uses TRBV7-2 and TRBJ2-5; D possibly corresponds to TRBD2 (5 bases). CDR1 is SGHTA and CDR2 is FQGNSA in the germline V gene. Trimming took 2 bases from V and 5 from J, leaving 9 bases between them. This CDR3 has 13 residues. CDR3 amino acids: CASSLQRRETQYF. As DNA, the CDR3 is TGTGCCAGCAGCTTACAGCGGCGCGAGACCCAGTACTTC.

V is TRBV4-2 and J is TRBJ2-5; 7 bases are shared with TRBD2. CDR1 and CDR2 from the germline V gene are LGHNA and YNFKEQ. The V segment lost 0 bases and the J segment 4 bases; nucleotides outside the gene matches: 8. The CDR3 extends over 16 amino acids. CDR3 sequence: CASSQDTPSGVETQYF. In DNA, the CDR3 is TGTGCCAGCAGCCAAGATACTCCTAGCGGCGTAGAGACCCAGTACTTC.

CDR3 region: CASSQARTSLKKFF. The CDR3 DNA reads as TGTGCCAGCAGCCAAGCCCGGACTAGCTTAAAGAAGTTCTTC. This sequence joins TRBV3-1 (or the pseudogene TRBV3-2) and TRBJ2-1, with 8 bases lining up with TRBD2. Germline CDR1 and CDR2: LGHDT and YNNKEL (reference sequence). There are 14 residues in the CDR3. V was pared by 1 base and J by 14 bases, with 10 bases of the junction left unmatched.

This chain joins TRBV21-1 and TRBJ1-2. TRBV21-1 is a pseudogene segment. The CDR3 sequence is 13 residues long. The CDR3 reads CASSNGPPRAWDF. CDR3 sequence (DNA): TGTGCCAGCAGCAATGGGCCCCCGAGGGCCTGGGACTTC.

The chain joins TRBV24-1 to TRBJ1-2, with 7 bases lining up with TRBD1. Germline V gene lookup returns CDR1 KGHDR and CDR2 SFDVKD. The CDR3 extends over 16 amino acids. V shed 2 bases and J 5 bases; nucleotides not matched to a gene: 10. CDR3 coding DNA: TGTGCCACCAGTGATTCGTACCGGGACAGCTCTTATGGCTACACCTTC. It yields the protein CATSDSYRDSSYGYTF.

This clone has just a few counts. The chain joins TRBV4-1 to TRBJ2-4, with D tentatively TRBD2 (6 bases). The V end lost 7 bases, the J end lost 0 bases, and 7 bases lay between the germline ends. CDR3 size: 13 residues. The germline CDR1 and CDR2 sequences are MGHRA and YSYEKL. As DNA, the CDR3 is TGCGCCAGCATCGGGGGAGCCAAAAACATTCAGTACTTC. It specifies CASIGGAKNIQYF.

The rearrangement links TRBV11-3 to TRBJ2-3; tentatively, D is TRBD1 (6 bases). Germline CDR1 is SGHNT and CDR2 is YENEEA. The CDR3 covers 14 residues. Trimming took off 5 bases at V and 4 bases at J, with 13 bases between the two ends. The CDR3 DNA is TGTGCCAGCAGCCGACAGGAAGGCGCAGATACGCAGTATTTT. Translating it yields CASSRQEGADTQYF.

The genes are TRBV3-1 (or the pseudogene TRBV3-2) and TRBJ1-1; D uncertain. Per the germline V gene, CDR1 is LGHDT and CDR2 is YNNKEL (reference sequence). Between the trimmed V and J ends, which lost 0 bases and 6 bases, there was a span of 20 bases. The CDR3 runs to 17 residues. The CDR3 region has the DNA TGTGCCAGCAGCCAAGAGTACCCCCATCAGGTAAAGCCTGAAGCTTTCTTT. It is translated as CASSQEYPHQVKPEAFF.

The genes are TRBV7-2 and TRBJ2-5, with TRBD2 matching 11 bases. CDR1 and CDR2 (germline): SGHTA, FQGNSA. With 1 base clipped from V and 4 bases from J, the junction kept 5 bases outside the gene matches. This CDR3 comprises 16 residues. For the CDR3, the DNA is TGTGCCAGCAGCTTAGGTAGCGGGGGGGAGGTAGAGACCCAGTACTTC. Protein product: CASSLGSGGEVETQYF.

J is TRBJ2-3 and V is TRBV7-2, with 7 bases aligning to TRBD1. Germline CDR1 and CDR2: SGHTA and FQGNSA. J gave up 2 bases and V 5 bases, and 10 bases lay outside the gene matches. The CDR3 length is 16 residues. The CDR3 sequence: CASSTTGTAPTDTQYF. The CDR3 DNA follows: TGTGCCAGCAGCACGACCGGGACAGCCCCCACAGATACGCAGTATTTT.

The CDR3 bases are TGTGCCATCAGTGACCCGGGTAGCGCGAGCTCCTACAATGAGCAGTTCTTC. This translates into CAISDPGSASSYNEQFF. The rearrangement uses TRBV10-3 and TRBJ2-1; D may be TRBD2 (5 bases). V was cut by 3 bases and J by 0 bases, with 15 bases left in between. CDR3 length: 17 residues. Germline assignment: CDR1 ENHRY and CDR2 SYGVKD.

The rearrangement uses TRBV7-9 and TRBJ1-1; 9 bases map to TRBD1. This CDR3 has 17 amino acids. The trim removed 4 bases at V and 1 base at J, leaving 10 bases unmatched. Germline V gene data show CDR1 as SEHNR and CDR2 as FQNEAQ (reference sequence). The chain's CDR3 is CASSSRQGVRGNTEAFF. CDR3 DNA sequence: TGTGCCAGCAGCTCCCGACAGGGGGTGAGAGGGAACACTGAAGCTTTCTTT.

Only one count was recorded for this clone. The chain combines TRBV19 with TRBJ1-5; D remains ambiguous. The ends were cut back, 6 bases at V and 7 bases at J, with 13 bases in the middle. Germline-derived CDR1 and CDR2 are LNHDA and SQIVND (reference sequence). This CDR3 is built from 13 residues. The CDR3 region has the DNA TGTGCCAGTAGCGTTAGGGAGAACCAGCCCCAGCATTTT. It is translated as CASSVRENQPQHF.

The V call is TRBV14, the J call TRBJ1-4, with D possibly being TRBD1 (5 bases). Looked up from germline, CDR1 is SGHDN and CDR2 is FVKESK. The CDR3 has 15 amino acids. V lost 1 base to trimming and J lost 0 bases, with 6 bases between them. The CDR3 DNA reads TGTGCCAGCAGCCAAGTACAGGCAACTAATGAAAAACTGTTTTTT. Its translation is CASSQVQATNEKLFF.

The V call is TRBV28, the J call TRBJ1-2; 9 bases match TRBD1. CDR3 length: 14 residues. Germline CDR1 is MDHEN and CDR2 is SYDVKM. Trimming at V came to 4 bases and at J to 5 bases, leaving 5 bases not matched to a gene. The CDR3 sequence: CASSSGTGLYGYTF. The CDR3 nucleotides are TGTGCCAGCAGTTCCGGGACAGGGTTATATGGCTACACCTTC.

This sequence joins TRBV7-6 and TRBJ2-7, with D possibly TRBD1 on 6 matching bases. V was shortened by 1 base and J by 4 bases, with 14 bases between the two germline ends. Germline V gene lookup returns CDR1 SGHVS and CDR2 FNYEAQ. This CDR3 is built from 15 residues. The CDR3 region is CASSLGAGESYEQYF. CDR3 DNA: TGTGCCAGCAGCTTAGGGGCAGGGGAGTCTTACGAGCAGTACTTC.

The chain combines TRBV30 with TRBJ2-5, with D unclear. V was shortened by 0 bases and J by 2 bases, with 7 bases between the two germline ends. This CDR3 contains 13 residues. The V gene's germline CDR1 is GTSNPN and CDR2 SVGIG (reference sequence). CDR3 DNA: TGTGCCTGGAGTGTACAACTACAAGAGACCCAGTACTTC. This sequence encodes CAWSVQLQETQYF.

This clone was seen just once. CDR3 in DNA: TGTGCCAGCAGCCTCGGACTAGCGGGGGGGCCCGCAGATACGCAGTATTTT. Amino acid sequence: CASSLGLAGGPADTQYF. The chain has TRBV7-8 and TRBJ2-3; 15 nucleotides line up with TRBD2. This CDR3 contains 17 residues. V gave up 5 bases and J gave up 4 bases; unmatched junction bases: 7. The germline CDR1 and CDR2 sequences are SGHVS and FQNEAQ. Looking up the rest from reference TRBV7-8 and TRBJ2-3 gives the full variable domain: GAGVSQSPRYKVAKRGQDVALRCDPISGHVSLFWYQQALGQGPEFLTYFQNEAQLDKSGLPSDRFFAERPEGSVSTLKIQRTQQEDSAVYLCASSLGLAGGPADTQYFGPGTRLTVL.

This chain joins TRBV5-6 and TRBJ1-5; maybe TRBD1 (5 bases). The CDR3 consists of 15 residues. The V end lost 2 bases, the J end lost 2 bases, and 11 bases lay between the germline ends. Per germline, CDR1 SGHDT and CDR2 YYEEEE. The CDR3 DNA sequence: TGTGCCAGCAGCTTTCGGGGGGTAGGCAATCAGCCCCAGCATTTT. Amino acid sequence: CASSFRGVGNQPQHF.